The sequence of this TCR beta chain was determined in a study of CD8+CD57+ T cells in acquired aplastic anemia. As for the study in general: Mean DNA quantity obtained from sorted CD4+ and CD8+ cells was about 3 ug.

It was patients with CD8+CD57+ cell expansion by flow cytometry who were chosen for sequencing. Patients were treatment-naive when blood was sampled. Genomic DNA served as template for TCR beta VDJ and CDR3 profiling. TCRdb processed the reads anew with MiXCR; each CDR3 protein has one entry. The sample lists approximately 220,000 distinct CDR3 sequences; around 45% were seen once. Germline loops: CDR1 DFQATT, CDR2 SNEGSKA (reference sequence). This CDR3 spans 16 amino acids. V gave up 0 bases and J gave up 5 bases, with 20 bases separating them. This clonotype occurred a few times. This chain uses TRBV20-1 with TRBJ2-7; D call uncertain. The source of this sequence is a human donor with aplastic anemia. Sequencing input: sorted CD4+, CD8+, or CD8+CD57+ T cells (not recorded which) from PBMCs. In DNA, the CDR3 is TGCAGTGCTAGAGATACTGGTGGACGGCTGGCCAACGAGCAGTACTTC. Translating gives CSARDTGGRLANEQYF.